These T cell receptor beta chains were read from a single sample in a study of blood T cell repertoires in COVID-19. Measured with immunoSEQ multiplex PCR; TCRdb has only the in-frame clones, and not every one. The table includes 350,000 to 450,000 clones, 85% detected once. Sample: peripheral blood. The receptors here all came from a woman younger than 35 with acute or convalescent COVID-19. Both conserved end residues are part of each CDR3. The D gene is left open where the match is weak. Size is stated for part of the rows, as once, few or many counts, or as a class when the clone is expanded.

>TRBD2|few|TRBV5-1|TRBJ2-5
TGCGCCAGCAGCCGCGGACTAGCGGGATCCCCGTACCAAGAGACCCAGTACTTC
CASSRGLAGSPYQETQYF
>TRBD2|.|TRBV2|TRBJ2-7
TGTGCCAGCAGTGAAGGGCGGGGGGCTTACGAGCAGTACTTC
CASSEGRGAYEQYF
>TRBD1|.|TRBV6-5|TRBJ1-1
TGTGCCAGCAGTTCATCGACAGGGGCGGCTTTCTTT
CASSSSTGAAFF
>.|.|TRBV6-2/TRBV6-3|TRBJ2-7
TGTGCCAGCAGCAGTATGAGGGAGAGGAACGAGCAGTACTTC
CASSSMRERNEQYF
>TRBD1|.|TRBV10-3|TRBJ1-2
TGTGCCATCAGCGGACAGGAAGACTATGGCTACACCTTC
CAISGQEDYGYTF
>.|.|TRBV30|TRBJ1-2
TGTGCCTGGGATGCGGGGGTATGGGGCTACACCTTC
CAWDAGVWGYTF
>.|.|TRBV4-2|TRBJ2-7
TGTGCCAGCAGCCAAGTCGGCCCCGGTGGGAGCCCCTCCTACGAGCAGTACTTC
CASSQVGPGGSPSYEQYF
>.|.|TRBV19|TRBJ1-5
TGTGCCAGTACCACTGGAGTAAGCAATCAGCCCCAGCATTTT
CASTTGVSNQPQHF
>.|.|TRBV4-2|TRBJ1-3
TGTGCCAGCAGCGGCGAGGGTAGCTCTGGAAACACCATATATTTT
CASSGEGSSGNTIYF
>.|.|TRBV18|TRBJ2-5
TGTGCCAGCTCACCACCCGGCCAGGGGGGAGAGACCCAGTACTTC
CASSPPGQGGETQYF
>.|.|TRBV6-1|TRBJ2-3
TGTGCCAGCAGTGCTACGGTGCAGGAGGGAGGCCCAGATACGCAGTATTTT
CASSATVQEGGPDTQYF